One sample yielded the 22 T cell receptor beta chains listed below, sequenced in a study of cytomegalovirus exposure and HLA in healthy donors. It was with 60 Vbeta and 13 Jbeta primers that the PCR ran. Data came from immunoSEQ multiplex PCR; TCRdb stores just in-frame clones and leaves some out. The sample carries approximately 84,000 clones, 75% recorded once. Sequenced: PBMCs. The source of these receptors is a man aged 35 to 55 in good health and CMV-seronegative.

This clone showed up just a few times. The chain couples TRBV19 to TRBJ1-6; D possibly corresponds to TRBD1 (6 bases). V was cut by 4 bases and J by 10 bases, with 11 bases left in between. This CDR3 contains 13 residues. Looked up from germline, CDR1 is LNHDA and CDR2 is SQIVND (reference sequence). The chain's CDR3 is CASSTRGGSPLHF. CDR3 DNA: TGTGCCAGTAGTACGAGGGGGGGCTCACCCCTCCACTTT. The variable domain in full, completed from reference TRBV19 and TRBJ1-6, reads DGGITQSPKYLFRKEGQNVTLSCEQNLNHDAMYWYRQDPGQGLRLIYYSQIVNDFQKGDIAEGYSVSREKKESFPLTVTSAQKNPTAFYLCASSTRGGSPLHFGNGTRLTVT.

The V gene is TRBV5-4, the J gene TRBJ2-3; D is unresolved. This CDR3 comprises 15 residues. V lost 1 base and J 1 base, leaving 10 bases between the germline ends. Germline CDR1 is SGHNT and CDR2 is YYREEE (reference sequence). The DNA of the CDR3 is TGTGCCAGCAGCTTGTTCCACAGACGCACAGATACGCAGTATTTT. It yields the protein CASSLFHRRTDTQYF.

The chain carries TRBV5-1 and TRBJ2-5, with 7 nucleotides matching TRBD2. The junction had 1 base not matched to a gene; V was cut back by 0 bases and J by 2 bases. This CDR3 comprises 14 residues. Germline V gene lookup returns CDR1 SGHRS and CDR2 YFSETQ. CDR3 loop: CASSLGGGQETQYF. The CDR3 DNA is TGCGCCAGCAGCTTGGGGGGGGGACAAGAGACCCAGTACTTC. Full variable domain (missing parts from reference TRBV5-1 and TRBJ2-5): KAGVTQTPRYLIKTRGQQVTLSCSPISGHRSVSWYQQTPGQGLQFLFEYFSETQRNKGNFPGRFSGRQFSNSRSEMNVSTLELGDSALYLCASSLGGGQETQYFGPGTRLLVL.

The chain recombines TRBV7-2 with TRBJ1-6; TRBD1 aligns across 7 bases. V lost 5 bases and J lost 9; bases outside the gene matches: 7. The germline V gene encodes CDR1 SGHTA and CDR2 FQGNSA. The CDR3 is 14 amino acids. The CDR3 sequence is CASSGRDSFSPLHF. For the CDR3, the DNA is TGTGCCAGCAGCGGCCGGGACAGCTTTTCACCCCTCCACTTT.

The rearrangement links TRBV10-3 to TRBJ2-3, with D perhaps TRBD2 (6 bases). The CDR3 is made up of 15 amino acids. The V and J ends lost 6 bases and 5 bases respectively, with 18 bases between them. Looked up from germline, CDR1 is ENHRY and CDR2 is SYGVKD. The CDR3 nucleotides are TGTGCCATCAGGACTAGTTTCTCTTCAGGAGATACGCAGTATTTT. It translates to CAIRTSFSSGDTQYF.

This clone was detected a few times. The chain links TRBV4-1 to TRBJ1-2; possibly TRBD1 for D (5 bases). The germline V and J ends were trimmed by 4 bases and 8 bases, with 26 bases remaining between them. Germline-derived CDR1 and CDR2 are MGHRA and YSYEKL. The CDR3 runs to 17 residues. CDR3 DNA sequence: TGCGCCAGCAGCCGGCAGGGTGAGCGCGCCGGCAGCGGGGGCTACACCTTC. Amino acid sequence: CASSRQGERAGSGGYTF.

This chain links TRBV19 with TRBJ1-4, with 7 bases lining up with TRBD1. Germline CDR1 is LNHDA and CDR2 is SQIVND (reference sequence). CDR3 length: 15 amino acids. Trimming removed 5 bases from V and 4 bases from J; junction bases left unmatched: 7. The CDR3 here is CASSFQTGLNEKLFF. The CDR3 nucleotides are TGTGCCAGTAGTTTCCAGACAGGGCTTAATGAAAAACTGTTTTTT.

The rearrangement links TRBV27 to TRBJ1-4; D is possibly TRBD1 (6 bases). CDR3 length: 17 residues. The germline V and J ends were trimmed by 3 bases and 3 bases, with 17 bases remaining between them. Germline CDR1 reads MNHEY; CDR2 reads SMNVEV (reference sequence). CDR3 amino acids: CASSFLNREGANEKLFF. CDR3 nucleotide sequence: TGTGCCAGCAGTTTCCTTAACAGGGAGGGAGCTAATGAAAAACTGTTTTTT.

V and J are TRBV28 and TRBJ2-7; 7 nucleotides align to TRBD1. Germline loops: CDR1 MDHEN, CDR2 SYDVKM. The CDR3 has 15 residues. V dropped 4 bases and J dropped 5; count of bases not matched to a gene: 11. CDR3 amino acids: CASSSSTGFAHEQYF. Written as DNA, the CDR3 is TGTGCCAGCAGTTCATCGACAGGGTTTGCCCACGAGCAGTACTTC.

V and J are TRBV5-1 and TRBJ2-2; the match to TRBD2 covers 8 bases. Per the germline V gene, CDR1 is SGHRS and CDR2 is YFSETQ. The trim removed 3 bases at V and 0 bases at J, leaving 4 bases unmatched. The CDR3 loop spans 16 amino acids. The CDR3 DNA reads TGCGCCAGCAGCTACACTAGCGGCTCGAACACCGGGGAGCTGTTTTTT. This gives the protein CASSYTSGSNTGELFF.

This rearrangement joins TRBV5-4 to TRBJ2-7, with 11 bases that match TRBD1. V gave up 4 bases and J gave up 5 bases; unmatched junction bases: 8. CDR3 length: 15 residues. From germline, CDR1 is SGHNT and CDR2 YYREEE (reference sequence). The CDR3 DNA is TGTGCCAGCAGCCATACCGGGACAGGGGGTAACGAGCAGTACTTC. Translating it yields CASSHTGTGGNEQYF.

The J gene is TRBJ1-1, the V gene TRBV5-4; possibly TRBD1 for D (6 bases). This CDR3 spans 13 amino acids. The germline V gene has CDR1 SGHNT and CDR2 YYREEE (reference sequence). V gave up 7 bases and J gave up 0 bases, with 10 bases separating them. The CDR3 DNA follows: TGTGCCAGCCTCAGGGACATGAACACTGAAGCTTTCTTT. Its protein is CASLRDMNTEAFF. The whole variable domain, remainder taken from reference TRBV5-4 and TRBJ1-1, is ETGVTQSPTHLIKTRGQQVTLRCSSQSGHNTVSWYQQALGQGPQFIFQYYREEENGRGNFPPRFSGLQFPNYSSELNVNALELDDSALYLCASLRDMNTEAFFGQGTRLTVV.

The CDR3 sequence is CSVRQGDQPQHF. CDR3 in DNA: TGCAGCGTGCGACAGGGGGATCAGCCCCAGCATTTT. The V gene is TRBV29-1, the J gene TRBJ1-5; 9 bases line up with TRBD1. The V segment lost 6 bases and the J segment 5 bases; nucleotides outside the gene matches: 2. The CDR3 is made up of 12 amino acids. In germline, CDR1 is SQVTM, CDR2 ANQGSEA.

The chain combines TRBV5-1 with TRBJ1-1; TRBD1 agrees at 7 bases. After removal of 4 bases from V and 1 base from J, the junction contained 10 bases not matched to a gene. Germline loops: CDR1 SGHRS, CDR2 YFSETQ. This CDR3 has 16 amino acids. Here the CDR3 reads CASSLTRGFENTEAFF. CDR3 nucleotide sequence: TGCGCCAGCAGCCTCACCAGGGGGTTCGAGAACACTGAAGCTTTCTTT.

The chain uses TRBV29-1 and TRBJ2-1, with D perhaps TRBD2 (6 bases). Germline V gene lookup returns CDR1 SQVTM and CDR2 ANQGSEA. This CDR3 contains 13 residues. Between the trimmed V and J ends, which lost 4 bases and 2 bases, there was a span of 9 bases. The CDR3 loop is CSVAVAAYNEQFF. The CDR3 DNA sequence: TGCAGCGTTGCCGTAGCGGCCTACAATGAGCAGTTCTTC.

The rearrangement uses TRBV28 and TRBJ2-7; maybe TRBD1 (6 bases). The CDR3 has 13 residues. The germline V and J ends were trimmed by 5 bases and 6 bases, with 14 bases remaining between them. Looked up from germline, CDR1 is MDHEN and CDR2 is SYDVKM. CDR3 nucleotides: TGTGCCAGCAGTCTTCCAGGGGCTCTCGAGCAGTACTTC. As protein: CASSLPGALEQYF.

This clone has a handful of counts. V and J are TRBV6-1 and TRBJ2-1, with 11 positions matching TRBD2. CDR3 length: 15 residues. Germline V lookup: CDR1 MNHNS, CDR2 SASEGT. The ends lost 8 bases at V and 8 bases at J; junction bases unmatched: 11. The CDR3 sequence is CASSPLSGGAHEQFF. The DNA for the CDR3 is TGTGCCAGCTCCCCTCTTAGCGGGGGGGCTCATGAGCAGTTCTTC.

The chain links TRBV13 to TRBJ2-2; a possible D gene is TRBD1 (6 bases). CDR3 length: 16 residues. Germline CDR1 and CDR2: PRHDT and FYEKMQ (reference sequence). V dropped 1 base and J dropped 3 bases, with 12 bases sitting between them. The CDR3: CASSLELGAYTGELFF. CDR3 nucleotide sequence: TGTGCCAGCAGCTTAGAACTGGGGGCTTACACCGGGGAGCTGTTTTTT.

This sequence joins TRBV7-9 and TRBJ2-5; TRBD1 is a possible D gene (6 bases). Trimming stripped 5 bases from V and 2 bases from J, with 12 bases between. Looked up from germline, CDR1 is SEHNR and CDR2 is FQNEAQ (reference sequence). The CDR3 covers 14 residues. The CDR3 is CASSPGTIQETQYF. As DNA, the CDR3 is TGTGCCAGCAGCCCCGGGACAATACAAGAGACCCAGTACTTC.

This clone was recorded a few times. This chain connects TRBV7-9 to TRBJ1-1, with D possibly matching TRBD1 (5 bases). The CDR3 loop spans 12 amino acids. Germline V CDR1 and CDR2: SEHNR, FQNEAQ (reference sequence). Trimming removed 3 bases from V and 10 bases from J, with 12 bases in between. The CDR3 DNA reads as TGTGCCAGCAGCTTGGGTGAACAGGCAGCTTTCTTT. This gives the protein CASSLGEQAAFF. The full variable domain, completed using reference TRBV7-9 and TRBJ1-1, is DTGVSQNPRHKITKRGQNVTFRCDPISEHNRLYWYRQTLGQGPEFLTYFQNEAQLEKSRLLSDRFSAERPKGSFSTLEIQRTEQGDSAMYLCASSLGEQAAFFGQGTRLTVV.

The chain combines TRBV27 with TRBJ2-1; TRBD2 agrees at 12 bases. The CDR3 length is 13 residues. The germline V gene has CDR1 MNHEY and CDR2 SMNVEV (reference sequence). V shed 8 bases and J 5 bases; nucleotides not matched to a gene: 1. CDR3 nucleotide sequence: TGTGCCAGCGGACTAGCGGGAAACAATGAGCAGTTCTTC. Encoded protein: CASGLAGNNEQFF.

This clone occurred a few times. The chain couples TRBV27 to TRBJ1-4; TRBD1 might be the D (5 bases). CDR1 is MNHEY, CDR2 SMNVEV, per germline (reference sequence). CDR3 length equals 13 residues. The V end was cut by 5 bases, the J end by 8 bases, with 12 bases between. The chain's CDR3 is CASSIRVEEKLFF. CDR3 nucleotides: TGTGCCAGCAGTATCAGGGTTGAGGAAAAACTGTTTTTT. The whole variable domain, filled in from reference TRBV27 and TRBJ1-4, reads EAQVTQNPRYLITVTGKKLTVTCSQNMNHEYMSWYRQDPGLGLRQIYYSMNVEVTDKGDVPEGYKVSRKEKRNFPLILESPSPNQTSLYFCASSIRVEEKLFFGSGTQLSVL.